Listed below are T cell receptor beta chains from one sample, sequenced in a study of cytomegalovirus exposure and HLA in healthy donors. Some clones are missing from TCRdb's copy, which holds only in-frame ones; the method was immunoSEQ multiplex PCR. The sample contains about 200,000 clones, 82% of which appear only once. Sequenced input: PBMCs. Receptor source: a boy aged 2 to 10 in good health and CMV-seronegative. CDR3s include the opening cysteine and the closing phenylalanine or tryptophan. The D gene is left open where the match is weak. Size is stated for part of the rows, as once, few or many counts, or as a class when the clone is expanded.

v_gene: TRBV7-2
abundance: .
j_gene: TRBJ1-1
d_gene: TRBD1
CDR3nt: TGTGCCAGCAGCAAAAGTGGGACAGGGGTTTACACTGAAGCTTTCTTT
CDR3aa: CASSKSGTGVYTEAFF

v_gene: TRBV4-3
abundance: .
j_gene: TRBJ2-3
d_gene: .
CDR3nt: TGCGCCAGCAGCCAAGCCGGGGAACCCACAGATACGCAGTATTTT
CDR3aa: CASSQAGEPTDTQYF

v_gene: TRBV10-1
abundance: .
j_gene: TRBJ1-2
d_gene: .
CDR3nt: TGCGCCAGCAGTGACCTGGGCGAGGAGGACTATGGCTACACCTTC
CDR3aa: CASSDLGEEDYGYTF

v_gene: TRBV5-6
abundance: .
j_gene: TRBJ2-7
d_gene: TRBD1
CDR3nt: TGTGCCAGCAGCTTGCCGGGACAGGGGTCCTACGAGCAGTACTTC
CDR3aa: CASSLPGQGSYEQYF

v_gene: TRBV6-5
abundance: .
j_gene: TRBJ1-3
d_gene: .
CDR3nt: TGTGCCAGCAGTTTCCGAACTCCCTCTGGAAACACCATATATTTT
CDR3aa: CASSFRTPSGNTIYF

v_gene: TRBV9
abundance: .
j_gene: TRBJ2-1
d_gene: .
CDR3nt: TGTGCCAGCAGCGTAGGCCAGGGGAACAATGAGCAGTTCTTC
CDR3aa: CASSVGQGNNEQFF

v_gene: TRBV9
abundance: .
j_gene: TRBJ1-3
d_gene: TRBD1
CDR3nt: TGTGCCAGCAGCGGAGGGGGCTTTCGAAACACCATATATTTT
CDR3aa: CASSGGGFRNTIYF

v_gene: TRBV19
abundance: .
j_gene: TRBJ1-2
d_gene: TRBD1
CDR3nt: TGTGCCAGTCAGGACAGGTTATCTTACTATGGCTACACCTTC
CDR3aa: CASQDRLSYYGYTF

v_gene: TRBV5-1
abundance: .
j_gene: TRBJ2-1
d_gene: TRBD2
CDR3nt: TGCGCCAGCAGCTTGTTGGCGGGGGGCCACCGGGGAGGGAATGAGCAGTTCTTC
CDR3aa: CASSLLAGGHRGGNEQFF

v_gene: TRBV5-1
abundance: .
j_gene: TRBJ1-2
d_gene: TRBD1
CDR3nt: TGCGCCAGCAGCCCGGACAGGGTTTGGGGCTATGGCTACACCTTC
CDR3aa: CASSPDRVWGYGYTF

v_gene: TRBV4-1
abundance: .
j_gene: TRBJ1-4
d_gene: TRBD1
CDR3nt: TGCGCCAGCAGCCAATTACCAGGGGGCGGTGAAAAACTGTTTTTT
CDR3aa: CASSQLPGGGEKLFF

v_gene: TRBV7-2
abundance: .
j_gene: TRBJ2-7
d_gene: TRBD2
CDR3nt: TGTGCCAGCAGCCTCAGGGGCTCAGCGGGGGCCTCCTACGAGCAGTACTTC
CDR3aa: CASSLRGSAGASYEQYF

v_gene: TRBV6-5
abundance: .
j_gene: TRBJ1-3
d_gene: .
CDR3nt: TGTGCCAGCAGTTCCTTCGACAGCTCTGGAAACACCATATATTTT
CDR3aa: CASSSFDSSGNTIYF

v_gene: TRBV5-4
abundance: once
j_gene: TRBJ2-3
d_gene: .
CDR3nt: TGTGCCAGCAGCGTGACAGGAGTCACAGATACGCAGTATTTT
CDR3aa: CASSVTGVTDTQYF

v_gene: TRBV4-2
abundance: .
j_gene: TRBJ2-3
d_gene: .
CDR3nt: TGTGCCAGCAGCCATTCAGAGGCAGATACGCAGTATTTT
CDR3aa: CASSHSEADTQYF

v_gene: TRBV6-4
abundance: .
j_gene: TRBJ1-1
d_gene: TRBD1
CDR3nt: TGTGCCAGCAGGGGGACAGTGAAGGACACTGAAGCTTTCTTT
CDR3aa: CASRGTVKDTEAFF

v_gene: TRBV25-1
abundance: few
j_gene: TRBJ2-1
d_gene: .
CDR3nt: TGTGCCAGCAGTGATAGGACAGATCAGTTCTTC
CDR3aa: CASSDRTDQFF

v_gene: TRBV5-1
abundance: .
j_gene: TRBJ2-7
d_gene: .
CDR3nt: TGCGCCAGCAGCGGCCCGGACAGAACCTACGAGCAGTACTTC
CDR3aa: CASSGPDRTYEQYF

v_gene: TRBV4-3
abundance: once
j_gene: TRBJ2-1
d_gene: TRBD2
CDR3nt: TGCGCCAGCAGCCAAGAAGGCGGGGGGGCTGGCAATGAGCAGTTCTTC
CDR3aa: CASSQEGGGAGNEQFF

v_gene: TRBV6-6
abundance: .
j_gene: TRBJ1-5
d_gene: .
CDR3nt: TGTGCCAGCATCCCTGGTAGGGGGATATCCCAGCCCCAGCATTTT
CDR3aa: CASIPGRGISQPQHF

v_gene: TRBV4-3
abundance: .
j_gene: TRBJ2-2
d_gene: .
CDR3nt: TGCGCCAGCAGCCAAGATCAGATTACGAACACCGGGGAGCTGTTTTTT
CDR3aa: CASSQDQITNTGELFF

v_gene: TRBV6-4
abundance: .
j_gene: TRBJ1-1
d_gene: .
CDR3nt: TGTGCCAGCAGTGACGGGCATGCACTGAACACTGAAGCTTTCTTT
CDR3aa: CASSDGHALNTEAFF

v_gene: TRBV6-1
abundance: .
j_gene: TRBJ1-4
d_gene: TRBD1
CDR3nt: TGTGCCAGCAGTGAGGAGGGGGCCGAAAAACTGTTTTTT
CDR3aa: CASSEEGAEKLFF

v_gene: TRBV7-2
abundance: .
j_gene: TRBJ1-2
d_gene: .
CDR3nt: TGTGCCAGCAGCCCAACGACAGATAGCTATGGCTACACCTTC
CDR3aa: CASSPTTDSYGYTF

v_gene: TRBV10-3
abundance: few
j_gene: TRBJ1-2
d_gene: .
CDR3nt: TGTGCCATCAGGGGCGGGGCCAGTGGGGGCTACACCTTC
CDR3aa: CAIRGGASGGYTF

v_gene: TRBV4-2
abundance: .
j_gene: TRBJ2-1
d_gene: TRBD2
CDR3nt: TGTGCCAGCAGCCAAGAATCGGGGGGAGAGCAGTTCTTC
CDR3aa: CASSQESGGEQFF

v_gene: TRBV9
abundance: .
j_gene: TRBJ1-2
d_gene: .
CDR3nt: TGTGCCAGCAGCGGGGAGGGGTCAAACTATGGCTACACCTTC
CDR3aa: CASSGEGSNYGYTF

v_gene: TRBV28
abundance: once
j_gene: TRBJ1-2
d_gene: .
CDR3nt: TGTGCCAGCAGTCCCGACAGGACAAAAGACCCTAACTATGGCTACACCTTC
CDR3aa: CASSPDRTKDPNYGYTF

v_gene: TRBV9
abundance: few
j_gene: TRBJ2-1
d_gene: .
CDR3nt: TGTGCCAGCAATAGCGGCTACAATGAGCAGTTCTTC
CDR3aa: CASNSGYNEQFF

v_gene: TRBV19
abundance: .
j_gene: TRBJ1-2
d_gene: .
CDR3nt: TGTGCCAGTAGTATCCCCGGGGGGGGCTACACCTTC
CDR3aa: CASSIPGGGYTF

v_gene: TRBV29-1
abundance: once
j_gene: TRBJ2-4
d_gene: .
CDR3nt: TGCAGCGCCCTGCGGCCCCAAAAACCCAACATTCAGTACTTC
CDR3aa: CSALRPQKPNIQYF

v_gene: TRBV4-3
abundance: .
j_gene: TRBJ1-2
d_gene: .
CDR3nt: TGCGCCAGCAGCCAAGAATACAGCTTTTATGGCTACACCTTC
CDR3aa: CASSQEYSFYGYTF

v_gene: TRBV4-3
abundance: .
j_gene: TRBJ1-6
d_gene: .
CDR3nt: TGCGCCAGCAGCCAGCAACCCGTAGGCCCCAGGGAAGGTTCACCCCTCCACTTT
CDR3aa: CASSQQPVGPREGSPLHF

v_gene: TRBV29-1
abundance: .
j_gene: TRBJ2-3
d_gene: .
CDR3nt: TGCAGCGTTAAGGGGGTGGTCACAGATACGCAGTATTTT
CDR3aa: CSVKGVVTDTQYF

v_gene: TRBV5-1
abundance: once
j_gene: TRBJ1-5
d_gene: .
CDR3nt: TGCGCCAGCAGCTTGGCTGCGGGGGATCAGCCCCAGCATTTT
CDR3aa: CASSLAAGDQPQHF

v_gene: TRBV5-4
abundance: .
j_gene: TRBJ2-1
d_gene: TRBD1
CDR3nt: TGTGCCAGCAGCCGGGACAGGGCGGAATACAATGAGCAGTTCTTC
CDR3aa: CASSRDRAEYNEQFF

v_gene: TRBV7-9
abundance: .
j_gene: TRBJ1-2
d_gene: .
CDR3nt: TGTGCCAGCAGCTTGGAGACAGGAAACTATGGCTACACCTTC
CDR3aa: CASSLETGNYGYTF

v_gene: TRBV9
abundance: .
j_gene: TRBJ2-2
d_gene: .
CDR3nt: TGTGCCAGCAGCGTAGGAGGGGGCACCGGGGAGCTGTTTTTT
CDR3aa: CASSVGGGTGELFF

v_gene: TRBV7-2
abundance: few
j_gene: TRBJ2-1
d_gene: .
CDR3nt: TGTGCCAGCAGCTTACTAGGACAGAACAATGAGCAGTTCTTC
CDR3aa: CASSLLGQNNEQFF

v_gene: TRBV19
abundance: once
j_gene: TRBJ2-7
d_gene: .
CDR3nt: TGTGCCAGTAGTATATCAGGGGCAGATTTGACCTACGAGCAGTACTTC
CDR3aa: CASSISGADLTYEQYF

v_gene: TRBV6-6
abundance: .
j_gene: TRBJ2-1
d_gene: TRBD2
CDR3nt: TGTGCCAGCAGTTACGGGACTAATGGGCTCTTC
CDR3aa: CASSYGTNGLF

v_gene: TRBV5-1
abundance: .
j_gene: TRBJ1-4
d_gene: .
CDR3nt: TGCGCCAGCAGCTTGGAACCGCAGGCTCCTGAAAAACTGTTTTTT
CDR3aa: CASSLEPQAPEKLFF

v_gene: TRBV19
abundance: .
j_gene: TRBJ1-6
d_gene: .
CDR3nt: TGTGCCAGTAGTGCGCTCCGGTCCCGGAATTCACCCCTCCACTTT
CDR3aa: CASSALRSRNSPLHF

v_gene: TRBV6-5
abundance: .
j_gene: TRBJ1-4
d_gene: .
CDR3nt: TGTGCCAGCAGACCCCAGGGGAGGGTTGAAAAACTGTTTTTT
CDR3aa: CASRPQGRVEKLFF